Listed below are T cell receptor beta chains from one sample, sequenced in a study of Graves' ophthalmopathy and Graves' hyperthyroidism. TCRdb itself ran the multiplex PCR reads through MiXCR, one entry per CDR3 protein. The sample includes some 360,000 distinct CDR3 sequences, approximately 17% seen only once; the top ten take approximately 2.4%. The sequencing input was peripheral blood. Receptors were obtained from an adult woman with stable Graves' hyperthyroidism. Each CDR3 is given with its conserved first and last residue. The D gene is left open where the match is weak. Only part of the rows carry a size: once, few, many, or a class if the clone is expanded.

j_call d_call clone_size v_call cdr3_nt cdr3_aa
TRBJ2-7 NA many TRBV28 TGTGCCAGCAGTCCCCCGTGGGGGCTCCTATCCTACGAGCAGTACTTC CASSPPWGLLSYEQYF
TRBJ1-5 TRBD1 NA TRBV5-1 TGCGCCAGCAGCCCATCAGGGGGCGGTAATCAGCCCCAGCGTTTT CASSPSGGGNQPQRF
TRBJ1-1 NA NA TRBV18 TGTGCCAGCTCACCCGGACTCTCCAACACTGAAGCTTTCTTT CASSPGLSNTEAFF
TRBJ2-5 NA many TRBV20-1 TGCAGTGCTGGGCCGGGTTCGGGAGAGACCCAGTACTTC CSAGPGSGETQYF
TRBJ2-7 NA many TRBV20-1 TGCAGTGCCCGTCGGGGGCCTAACTCCTACGAGCAGTACTTC CSARRGPNSYEQYF
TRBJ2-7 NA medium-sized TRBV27 TGTGCCAGCAGACCGCTAGTGGCCGTCTACGAGCAGTACTTC CASRPLVAVYEQYF
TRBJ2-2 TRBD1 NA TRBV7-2 TGTGCCAGCAGCCCGTCATACAGGGGGAACGGGGAGCTGTTTTTT CASSPSYRGNGELFF
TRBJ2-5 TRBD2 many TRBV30 TGTGCCTGGAGTATCGTGGCGGCTCGGAAGCGGGAGATCCAGTACTTC CAWSIVAARKREIQYF
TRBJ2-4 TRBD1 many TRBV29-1 TGCAGCGTTGGGGACAGGGGCCAAAACATTCAGTACTTC CSVGDRGQNIQYF
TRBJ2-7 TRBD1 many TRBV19 TGTGCCAGTAGTATAGATGGGACAGATGCCTACGAGCAGTACTTC CASSIDGTDAYEQYF
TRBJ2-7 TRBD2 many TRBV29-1 TGCAGCGTCGTTACGTTCGGGTTCGGGGGGGACGAGCAGTACTTC CSVVTFGFGGDEQYF
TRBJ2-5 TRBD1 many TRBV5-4 TGTGCCAGCAGCTTGGTAGCGCAGGGGGCAAGCGAGACCCAGTACTTC CASSLVAQGASETQYF
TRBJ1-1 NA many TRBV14 TGTGCCAGCAGCCAAGATCAGCTGGGATCGGCTGAAGCTTTCTTT CASSQDQLGSAEAFF
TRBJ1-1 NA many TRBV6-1 TGTGCCAGCAGTGTTAAGTGGGGCACTGAAGCTTTCTTT CASSVKWGTEAFF
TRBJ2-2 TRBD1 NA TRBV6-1 TGTGCCAGCAGTGAAGATAGGGGGCTCTGGAACACCGGGGAGCTGTTTTTT CASSEDRGLWNTGELFF
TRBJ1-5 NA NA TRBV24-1 TGTGCCACCAGTGCCAATAATCAGCCCCAGCATTTT CATSANNQPQHF
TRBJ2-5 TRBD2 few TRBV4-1 TGCGCCAGCAGCCCACCCCCGGGACTAGCGGGGAACCAAGAGACCCAGTACTTC CASSPPPGLAGNQETQYF
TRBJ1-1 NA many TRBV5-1 TGCGCCAGCAGCCCCTCGGGGAGTTTCACTGAAGCTTTCTTT CASSPSGSFTEAFF
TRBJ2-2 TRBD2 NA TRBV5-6 TGTGCCAGCAGTCCTGCGGGAGATGGGTCCGGGGAGCTGTTTTTT CASSPAGDGSGELFF
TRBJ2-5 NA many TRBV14 TGTGCCAGCAGCCAAGATTTTGACAGGTCGGGAGAGACCCAGTACTTC CASSQDFDRSGETQYF
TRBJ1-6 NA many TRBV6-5 TGTGCCAGCAGTTACTCGAGCTCACACGTTAATTCACCCCTCCACTTT CASSYSSSHVNSPLHF
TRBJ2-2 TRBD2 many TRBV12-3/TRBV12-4 TGTGCCAGCAGTTTATTCCTAGCGGGAGCCGGGGAGCTGTTTTTT CASSLFLAGAGELFF
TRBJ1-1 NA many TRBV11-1 TGTGCCAGCAGCTTAGGGGATGGCGGGCGGGGGACTGAAGCTTTCTTT CASSLGDGGRGTEAFF
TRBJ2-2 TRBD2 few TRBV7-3 TGTGCCAGCAGCTCAGAGCGGGAGCCCGGGGAGCTGTTTTTT CASSSEREPGELFF
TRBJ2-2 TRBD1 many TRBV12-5 TGTGCTAGTGGTTTGGTACCGGGACAGATCACCGGGGAGCTGTTTTTT CASGLVPGQITGELFF
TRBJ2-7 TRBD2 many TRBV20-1 TGCAGTGCTAGATCCCTTAGCGGGAGGCCCGAGCAGTACTTC CSARSLSGRPEQYF
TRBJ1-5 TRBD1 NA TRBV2 TGTGCCAGCAGTGTGGGGGACAGGGAATTGAGGCTGGGCAATCAGCCCCAGCATTTT CASSVGDRELRLGNQPQHF
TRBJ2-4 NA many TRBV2 TGTGCCAGCAGTGAAGCCATACAAAACATTCAGTACTTC CASSEAIQNIQYF
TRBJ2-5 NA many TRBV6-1 TGTGCCAGCAGTGCTTCTTCGAGACAGACTCAGTACTTC CASSASSRQTQYF
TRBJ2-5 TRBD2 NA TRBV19 TGTGCCAGTAGTAATCGTAAGGGCAGAAGCGGGACTAAAGAGACCCAGTACTTC CASSNRKGRSGTKETQYF